The next 24 T cell receptor beta chains were all read from a single sample in a study of CD8 T cells in ankylosing spondylitis. TCRdb reprocessed the 5' RACE reads via MiXCR and lists one record per CDR3 protein. The sample holds 200,000 to 250,000 distinct CDR3 sequences; roughly a third are singletons and the top ten take 4% to 5%. The sample taken for sequencing was blood, either unsorted or a sorted T cell fraction (not recorded which). The receptor source for this set is a male donor with ankylosing spondylitis or in good health (not recorded which).

This clonotype turned up a few times. The chain couples TRBV9 to TRBJ1-1, with D possibly being TRBD1 (6 bases). The V and J ends lost 8 bases and 1 base respectively, with 12 bases between them. This CDR3 spans 13 amino acids. The germline gives CDR1 SGDLS, CDR2 YYNGEE. The CDR3 DNA reads TGTGCCAGTGGAGGGACACCGAACACTGAAGCTTTCTTT. It translates to CASGGTPNTEAFF.

The J gene is TRBJ2-5, the V gene TRBV11-3, with D perhaps TRBD1 (7 bases). Trimming took off 5 bases at V and 4 bases at J, with 23 bases between the two ends. This CDR3 is 17 amino acids long. Germline CDR1 SGHNT, CDR2 YENEEA. CDR3 sequence (DNA): TGTGCCAGCAGCCCCGGAGGCAGGGGGGAAGGGCGAGAGACCCAGTACTTC. It translates to CASSPGGRGEGRETQYF.

Points on this clonotype: The germline gene is not matched at one end of the junction; a read error may be the cause. The CDR3: CSGEVGIDLSYNEQFF. The CDR3 DNA follows: TGCAGCGGTGAAGTGGGGATTGACCTTTCCTACAATGAGCAGTTCTTC. The V gene is TRBV29-1, the J gene TRBJ2-1, with D unresolved. The germline V gene has CDR1 SQVTM and CDR2 ANQGSEA. This CDR3 region has 16 residues.

In its sample, this clonotype was seen a few times. The chain has TRBV28 and TRBJ2-5; D is undetermined. The CDR3 length is 13 residues. Looked up from germline, CDR1 is MDHEN and CDR2 is SYDVKM. Deletions cut 10 bases from V and 1 base from J, with 13 bases between. This CDR3 reads CATAPQIQETQYF. As DNA, the CDR3 is TGTGCCACCGCGCCGCAGATCCAAGAGACCCAGTACTTC.

This chain connects TRBV3-1 to TRBJ2-1, with TRBD2 matching over 12 bases. Germline V lookup: CDR1 LGHDT, CDR2 YNNKEL (reference sequence). V shed 6 bases and J 4 bases; nucleotides not matched to a gene: 13. The CDR3 has 18 residues. The CDR3 coding sequence is TGTGCCAGCAGTCCACAATACGTACTAGCGGGGGGATACAATGAGCAGTTCTTC. It is translated as CASSPQYVLAGGYNEQFF.

The CDR3 DNA follows: TGCAGTGCTAGATTCGGGACCCAGTACTTC. It codes for CSARFGTQYF. The chain is built from TRBV20-1 and TRBJ2-5, with D unclear. The germline V gene has CDR1 DFQATT and CDR2 SNEGSKA (reference sequence). V dropped 2 bases and J dropped 7 bases, with 5 bases sitting between them. The CDR3 totals 10 residues.

The sample holds a few counts of this clonotype. The chain employs TRBV11-2 and TRBJ1-2, with 9 bases matching TRBD1. In germline, CDR1 is SGHAT, CDR2 FQNNGV. The CDR3 is 16 amino acids. Losses at the gene ends were 3 bases for V and 3 bases for J; bases not matched to a gene: 8. This CDR3 reads CASSFGDRALDYGYTF. The CDR3 nucleotides are TGTGCCAGCAGCTTTGGGGACAGGGCCCTCGACTATGGCTACACCTTC.

The chain recombines TRBV5-5 with TRBJ2-1; the D gene is possibly TRBD1 (6 bases). The CDR3 has 15 amino acids. Germline-derived CDR1 and CDR2 are SGHKS and YYEKEE (reference sequence). V lost 6 bases to trimming and J lost 5 bases, with 18 bases between them. The DNA for the CDR3 is TGTGCCAGCACCCCTGCAGGCAGGGGCCACAATGAGCAGTTCTTC. Translating gives CASTPAGRGHNEQFF. Variable domain in full (rest from reference TRBV5-5 and TRBJ2-1): DAGVTQSPTHLIKTRGQQVTLRCSPISGHKSVSWYQQVLGQGPQFIFQYYEKEERGRGNFPDRFSARQFPNYSSELNVNALLLGDSALYLCASTPAGRGHNEQFFGPGTRLTVL.

This clonotype was seen only a few times. The chain couples TRBV12-3 or TRBV12-4 to TRBJ2-1; TRBD1 matches 10 bases. CDR3 length equals 15 residues. J was trimmed by 6 bases and V by 5 bases; bases with no gene match: 7. CDR3: CASSRGQGRINEQFF. In DNA form, the CDR3 reads TGTGCCAGCAGTAGGGGACAGGGGAGAATCAATGAGCAGTTCTTC.

Only a few counts were recorded for this clonotype. This chain uses TRBV29-1 with TRBJ2-5; D ambiguous. The CDR3 spans 13 residues. V was trimmed by 3 bases and J by 5 bases, leaving 13 bases between them. The germline V gene encodes CDR1 SQVTM and CDR2 ANQGSEA. The CDR3 here is CSVDLDPTETQYF. DNA of the CDR3: TGCAGCGTTGACCTGGACCCGACGGAGACCCAGTACTTC.

This sequence joins TRBV18 and TRBJ2-1, with D tentatively TRBD2 (5 bases). CDR1 KGHSH and CDR2 LQKENI come from the germline V gene. With 6 bases removed from V and 4 bases from J, the gap between germline ends came to 19 bases. This CDR3 is built from 16 residues. CDR3 in DNA: TGTGCCAGCTCTAGGGAGTTAAGTCGGGGATACAATGAGCAGTTCTTC. Protein: CASSRELSRGYNEQFF.

In nucleotides, the CDR3 is TGCAGTGCTGAGGACAGAACCTACGAGCAGTACTTC. It translates to CSAEDRTYEQYF. The chain combines TRBV20-1 with TRBJ2-7, with TRBD1 as a possible D gene (6 bases). This CDR3 contains 12 residues. Looked up from germline, CDR1 is DFQATT and CDR2 is SNEGSKA (reference sequence). Trimming removed 5 bases from V and 2 bases from J, with 10 bases in between.

This clonotype was seen a few times. The chain links TRBV10-3 to TRBJ2-3; D is possibly TRBD1 (5 bases). The length of the CDR3 is 15 residues. Trimming stripped 5 bases from V and 1 base from J, with 13 bases between. Looked up from germline, CDR1 is ENHRY and CDR2 is SYGVKD. The CDR3 loop reads CAISPITGRTDTQYF. CDR3 sequence (DNA): TGTGCCATCAGTCCAATCACAGGCCGCACAGATACGCAGTATTTT.

The chain couples TRBV9 to TRBJ2-3; no clear D gene. Trimming cost V 2 bases and J 2 bases, with 3 bases left between them. This CDR3 is built from 12 residues. CDR1 SGDLS and CDR2 YYNGEE come from the germline V gene. This CDR3 is CASSVHTDTQYF. Written as DNA, the CDR3 is TGTGCCAGCAGCGTCCACACAGATACGCAGTATTTT.

The sample holds many counts of this clonotype. This sequence joins TRBV7-2 and TRBJ2-1; D gene uncertain. Germline lookup yields CDR1 SGHTA and CDR2 FQGNSA. The CDR3 contains 13 residues. With 6 bases removed from V and 3 bases from J, the gap between germline ends came to 9 bases. The CDR3 DNA reads as TGTGCCAGCAGGGTGAGACTCTACAATGAGCAGTTCTTC. This gives the protein CASRVRLYNEQFF.

The chain uses TRBV7-9 and TRBJ1-2, with D possibly matching TRBD1 (6 bases). CDR1 SEHNR and CDR2 FQNEAQ come from the germline V gene (reference sequence). V lost 8 bases to trimming and J lost 1 base, with 14 bases between them. The CDR3 extends over 14 amino acids. Written as DNA, the CDR3 is TGTGCCAGCGACGCAGGGGTCTTTAACTATGGCTACACCTTC. Its translation: CASDAGVFNYGYTF.

This chain joins TRBV29-1 and TRBJ2-5, with D tentatively TRBD1 or TRBD2 (7 bases each). Germline V gives CDR1 SQVTM, CDR2 ANQGSEA. The CDR3 sequence is 13 residues long. Trimming removed 7 bases from V and 3 bases from J, with 15 bases in between. The CDR3 loop is CSGVRGGKETQYF. The CDR3 DNA sequence: TGCAGCGGCGTCAGGGGGGGCAAAGAGACCCAGTACTTC.

This clonotype came up a few times. The chain employs TRBV3-1 and TRBJ2-1; no clear D gene. The CDR3 runs 14 residues. The germline V gene encodes CDR1 LGHDT and CDR2 YNNKEL (reference sequence). The ends were cut back, 0 bases at V and 2 bases at J, with 5 bases in the middle. As DNA, the CDR3 is TGTGCCAGCAGCCAAGAGGTACCCTACAATGAGCAGTTCTTC. It encodes CASSQEVPYNEQFF.

This clonotype was counted between two and nine times. V usage is TRBV28 and J usage is TRBJ1-1, with D unclear. Germline CDR1 is MDHEN and CDR2 is SYDVKM. The CDR3 has 12 amino acids. Trimming pared 2 bases from V and 5 bases from J, leaving 6 bases between. CDR3 DNA: TGTGCCAGCAGTTTAGCATATACTGAAGCTTTCTTT. Translated: CASSLAYTEAFF.

The V call is TRBV5-1, the J call TRBJ2-2, with a weak D call TRBD1 (5 bases). The CDR3 is 14 amino acids. Germline V gene sequence: CDR1 SGHRS, CDR2 YFSETQ. With 4 bases removed from V and 2 bases from J, the gap between germline ends came to 9 bases. The CDR3 protein is CASSPGINTGELFF. The CDR3 nucleotides read TGCGCCAGCAGCCCAGGGATCAACACCGGGGAGCTGTTTTTT.

This clonotype occurred a few times. The rearrangement links TRBV20-1 to TRBJ2-3, with TRBD2 matching 7 bases. Germline CDR1 and CDR2: DFQATT and SNEGSKA (reference sequence). V lost 0 bases to trimming and J lost 5 bases; unmatched junction nucleotides: 8. The CDR3 has 15 amino acids. The CDR3 DNA sequence: TGCAGTGCTAGAGATAGCCCAGCGGGGCGAGATACGCAGTATTTT. It translates to CSARDSPAGRDTQYF.

This clonotype was detected only a few times. The chain employs TRBV9 and TRBJ2-7; TRBD1 agrees at 9 bases. V gave up 0 bases and J gave up 1 base; unmatched junction bases: 2. CDR1 and CDR2 (germline): SGDLS, YYNGEE. The CDR3 length is 15 residues. The CDR3 spells CASSVDRGRSYEQYF. The CDR3 DNA reads as TGTGCCAGCAGCGTAGACAGGGGGCGGTCCTACGAGCAGTACTTC.

This chain joins TRBV20-1 and TRBJ2-3, with D tentatively TRBD1 or TRBD2 (6 bases each). V was cut by 5 bases and J by 1 base, with 13 bases left in between. The CDR3 is made up of 14 amino acids. CDR1 is DFQATT, CDR2 SNEGSKA, per germline (reference sequence). The CDR3 spells CSAVPGAGTDTQYF. In DNA form, the CDR3 reads TGCAGTGCTGTGCCGGGGGCGGGCACAGATACGCAGTATTTT.

The rearrangement links TRBV20-1 to TRBJ2-2; weak D call: TRBD2 (5 bases). The CDR3 totals 14 residues. Germline CDR1 and CDR2: DFQATT and SNEGSKA (reference sequence). V lost 6 bases and J lost 3, with 14 bases in between. The CDR3 loop reads CSARVLPYTGELFF. CDR3 nucleotides: TGCAGTGCGCGGGTCCTTCCCTACACCGGGGAGCTGTTTTTT.